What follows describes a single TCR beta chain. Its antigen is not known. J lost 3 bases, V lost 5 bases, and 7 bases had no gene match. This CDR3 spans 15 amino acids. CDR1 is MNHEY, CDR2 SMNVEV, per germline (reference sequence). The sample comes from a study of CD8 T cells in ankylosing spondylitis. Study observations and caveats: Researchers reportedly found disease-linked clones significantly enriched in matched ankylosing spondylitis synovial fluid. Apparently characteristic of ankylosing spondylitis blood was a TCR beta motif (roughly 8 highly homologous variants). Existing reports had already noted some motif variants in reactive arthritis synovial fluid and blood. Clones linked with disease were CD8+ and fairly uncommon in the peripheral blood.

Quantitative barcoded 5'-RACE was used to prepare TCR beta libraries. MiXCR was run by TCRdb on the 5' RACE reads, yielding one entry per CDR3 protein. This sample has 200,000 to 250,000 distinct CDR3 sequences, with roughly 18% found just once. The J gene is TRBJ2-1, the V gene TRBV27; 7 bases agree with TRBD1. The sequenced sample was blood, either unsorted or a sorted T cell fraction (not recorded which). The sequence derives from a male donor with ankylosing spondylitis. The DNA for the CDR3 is TGTGCCAGCAGTATCGGGACAGACAGCTACAATGAGCAGTTCTTC. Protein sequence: CASSIGTDSYNEQFF.